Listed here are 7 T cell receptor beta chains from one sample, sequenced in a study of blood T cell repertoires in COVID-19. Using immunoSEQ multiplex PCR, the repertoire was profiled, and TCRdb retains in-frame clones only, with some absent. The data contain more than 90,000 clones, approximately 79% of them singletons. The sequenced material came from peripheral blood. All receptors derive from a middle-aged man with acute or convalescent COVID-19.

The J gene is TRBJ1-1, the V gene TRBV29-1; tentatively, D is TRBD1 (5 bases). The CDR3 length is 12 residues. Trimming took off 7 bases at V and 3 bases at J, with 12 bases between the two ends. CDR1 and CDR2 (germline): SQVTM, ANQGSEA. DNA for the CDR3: TGCAGCGCGGCCACAGGAGACACTGAAGCTTTCTTT. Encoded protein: CSAATGDTEAFF.

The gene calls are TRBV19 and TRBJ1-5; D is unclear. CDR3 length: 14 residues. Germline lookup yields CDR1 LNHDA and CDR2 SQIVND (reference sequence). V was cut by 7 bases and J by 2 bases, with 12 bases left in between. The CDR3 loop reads CASMPGGGNQPQHF. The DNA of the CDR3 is TGTGCCAGTATGCCTGGCGGGGGCAATCAGCCCCAGCATTTT.

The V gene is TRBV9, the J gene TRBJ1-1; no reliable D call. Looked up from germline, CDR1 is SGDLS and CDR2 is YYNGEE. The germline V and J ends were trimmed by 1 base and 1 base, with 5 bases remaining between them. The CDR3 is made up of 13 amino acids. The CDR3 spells CASSVQSNTEAFF. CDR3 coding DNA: TGTGCCAGCAGCGTACAGTCGAACACTGAAGCTTTCTTT.

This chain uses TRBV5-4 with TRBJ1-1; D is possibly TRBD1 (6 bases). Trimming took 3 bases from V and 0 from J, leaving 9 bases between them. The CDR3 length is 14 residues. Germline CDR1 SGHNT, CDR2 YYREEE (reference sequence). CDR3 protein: CASSSGQLNTEAFF. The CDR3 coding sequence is TGTGCCAGCAGCTCCGGACAGTTGAACACTGAAGCTTTCTTT.

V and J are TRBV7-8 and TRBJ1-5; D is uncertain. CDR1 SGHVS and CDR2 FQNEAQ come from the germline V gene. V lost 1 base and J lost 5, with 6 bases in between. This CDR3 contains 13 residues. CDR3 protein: CASSLGGDQPQHF. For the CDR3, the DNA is TGTGCCAGCAGCTTAGGTGGAGATCAGCCCCAGCATTTT.

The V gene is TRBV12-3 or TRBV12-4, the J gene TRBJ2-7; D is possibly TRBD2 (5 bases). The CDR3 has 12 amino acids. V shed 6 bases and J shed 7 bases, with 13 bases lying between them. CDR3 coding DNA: TGTGCCAGCAGCCTATTCGGGGAAGAGCAGTACTTC. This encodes CASSLFGEEQYF.

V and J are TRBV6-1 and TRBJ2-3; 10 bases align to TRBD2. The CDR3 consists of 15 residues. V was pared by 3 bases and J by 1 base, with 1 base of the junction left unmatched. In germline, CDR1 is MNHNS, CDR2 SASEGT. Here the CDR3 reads CASSEGLARTDTQYF. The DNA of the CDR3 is TGTGCCAGCAGTGAGGGACTAGCGCGCACAGATACGCAGTATTTT.